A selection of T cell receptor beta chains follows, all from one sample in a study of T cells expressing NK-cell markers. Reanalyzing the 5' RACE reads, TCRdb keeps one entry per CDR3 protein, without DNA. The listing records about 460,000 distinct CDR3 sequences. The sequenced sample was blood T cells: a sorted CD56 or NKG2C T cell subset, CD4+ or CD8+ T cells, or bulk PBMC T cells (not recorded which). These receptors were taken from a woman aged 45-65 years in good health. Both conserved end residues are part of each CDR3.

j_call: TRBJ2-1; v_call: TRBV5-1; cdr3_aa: CASSLGGVLDEQFF
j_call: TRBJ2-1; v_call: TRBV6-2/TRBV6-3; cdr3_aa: CASMSGASGRFHEQFF
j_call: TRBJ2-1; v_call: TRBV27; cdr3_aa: CASSLGGSGSWGYNEQFF
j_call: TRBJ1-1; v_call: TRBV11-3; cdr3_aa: CASSVLGGDTEAFF
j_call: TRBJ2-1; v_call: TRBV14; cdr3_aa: CASSRLLDNEQFF
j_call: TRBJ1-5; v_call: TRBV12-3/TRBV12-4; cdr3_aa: CASSFTRGRGFQPQHF
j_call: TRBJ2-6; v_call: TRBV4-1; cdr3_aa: CASSQIPLDGANVLTF
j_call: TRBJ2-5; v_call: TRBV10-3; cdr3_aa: CAITSNVGETQYF
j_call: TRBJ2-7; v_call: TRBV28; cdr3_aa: CASGKLAGGQYF
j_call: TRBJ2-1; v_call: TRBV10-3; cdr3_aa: CAIRSWTSGSSYNEQFF
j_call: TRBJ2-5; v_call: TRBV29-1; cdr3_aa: CSVRPSGGTQYF
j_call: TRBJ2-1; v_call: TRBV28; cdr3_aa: CASSFGLRDEQFF
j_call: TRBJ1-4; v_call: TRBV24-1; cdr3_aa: CATSDPGQAGEKLFF
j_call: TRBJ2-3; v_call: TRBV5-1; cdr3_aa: CASSLVKRGNTDTQYF
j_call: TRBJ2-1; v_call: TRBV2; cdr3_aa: CAGQRARTDEQFF
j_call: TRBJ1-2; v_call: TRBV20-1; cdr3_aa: CSARDLGGRGYTF
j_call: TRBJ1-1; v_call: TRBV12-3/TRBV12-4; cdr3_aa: CASSFRGFGTEAFF
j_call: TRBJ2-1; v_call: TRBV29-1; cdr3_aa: CSVEDFGNEQFF
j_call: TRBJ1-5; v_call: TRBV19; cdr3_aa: CASTGTGNRLVSNQPQHF
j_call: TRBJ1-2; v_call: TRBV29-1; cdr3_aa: CSVQGNFPNYGYTF
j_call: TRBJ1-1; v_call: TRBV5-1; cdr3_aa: CASSLVPGRRNTEAFF
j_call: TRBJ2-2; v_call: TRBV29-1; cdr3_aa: CSVLSDHTGELFF
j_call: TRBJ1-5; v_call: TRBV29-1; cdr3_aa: CSVVLGVNQPQHF
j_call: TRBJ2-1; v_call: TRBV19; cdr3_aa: CASTDRYNEQFF
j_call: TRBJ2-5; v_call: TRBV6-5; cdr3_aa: CASRYIETQYF
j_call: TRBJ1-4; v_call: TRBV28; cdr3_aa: CASRSGVANEKLFF
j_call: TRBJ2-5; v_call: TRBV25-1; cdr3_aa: CASSEGRASGSWKTQYF
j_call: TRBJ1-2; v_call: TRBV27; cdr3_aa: CASSSQGAYGYGYTF
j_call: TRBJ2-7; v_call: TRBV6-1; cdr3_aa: CASKRQYEQYF
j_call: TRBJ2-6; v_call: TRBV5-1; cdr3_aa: CASSFRLSGANVLTF
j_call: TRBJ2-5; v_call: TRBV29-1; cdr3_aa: CSVRKEGGETQYF
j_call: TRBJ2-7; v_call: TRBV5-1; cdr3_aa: CASSLLASGYEQYF
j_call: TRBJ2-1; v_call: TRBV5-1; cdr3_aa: CASSLGDSYNEQFF
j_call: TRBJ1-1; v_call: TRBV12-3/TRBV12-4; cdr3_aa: CASRWAAPGTEAFF
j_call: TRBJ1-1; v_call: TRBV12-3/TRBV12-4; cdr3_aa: CASSVRRVEAFF
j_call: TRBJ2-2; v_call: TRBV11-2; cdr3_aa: CASSETGGLTGELFF
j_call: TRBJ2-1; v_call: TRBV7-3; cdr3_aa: CASSLTGTSSYNEQFF
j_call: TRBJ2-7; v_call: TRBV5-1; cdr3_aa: CASSWGLPNYEQYF
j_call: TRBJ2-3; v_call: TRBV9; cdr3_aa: CASSVGLAGVPPTQYF